What follows are 29 T cell receptor beta chains derived from one specimen sequenced in a study of CD8 T cells in Susac syndrome. With random hexamers, roughly 0.45 to 1 ug RNA was reverse transcribed. Each CDR3 protein gets one entry after TCRdb re-called the immunoSEQ multiplex PCR reads with MiXCR. The sample consists of approximately 120,000 distinct CDR3 sequences, less than 95% of them appearing once. Sequenced: CD8+ T cells from PBMCs. The receptors were sampled from a human donor in good health.

This sequence joins TRBV7-2 and TRBJ1-6; possibly TRBD1 for D (5 bases). Trimming pared 6 bases from V and 8 bases from J, leaving 17 bases between. The CDR3 extends over 15 amino acids. Germline V gene sequence: CDR1 SGHTA, CDR2 FQGNSA. The CDR3 protein is CASSYSGGLDSPLHF. The DNA of the CDR3 is TGTGCCAGCAGTTATAGCGGGGGTTTGGATTCACCCCTCCACTTT.

This chain connects TRBV5-6 to TRBJ2-1; a possible D gene is TRBD1 (5 bases). Trimming pared 5 bases from V and 5 bases from J, leaving 17 bases between. The CDR3 extends over 15 amino acids. Germline V gene lookup returns CDR1 SGHDT and CDR2 YYEEEE. This CDR3 is CASSFRGTYDNEQFF. The CDR3 DNA reads as TGTGCCAGCAGTTTTAGGGGAACCTACGACAATGAGCAGTTCTTC.

The V call is TRBV20-1, the J call TRBJ1-2; 7 nucleotides line up with TRBD1. Trimming removed 5 bases from V and 0 bases from J; junction bases left unmatched: 3. Germline V gene data show CDR1 as DFQATT and CDR2 as SNEGSKA (reference sequence). The CDR3 is made up of 13 amino acids. The CDR3, as DNA: TGCAGTGCTCCGACAGGGACTAACTATGGCTACACCTTC. Translated, it gives CSAPTGTNYGYTF.

The genes are TRBV7-9 and TRBJ2-7, with D perhaps TRBD2 (6 bases). This CDR3 spans 12 amino acids. Looked up from germline, CDR1 is SEHNR and CDR2 is FQNEAQ (reference sequence). V lost 11 bases, J lost 3 bases, and 14 bases lay in between. DNA of the CDR3: TGTGCCGGAGGGAAAGGTAACTACGAGCAGTACTTC. This gives the protein CAGGKGNYEQYF.

The chain combines TRBV5-5 with TRBJ2-1; D call uncertain. Germline CDR1 reads SGHKS; CDR2 reads YYEKEE (reference sequence). The length of the CDR3 is 16 residues. Deletions cut 4 bases from V and 0 bases from J, with 14 bases between. As DNA, the CDR3 is TGTGCCAGCAGCCCGTCGGCCATAAGCTCCTACAATGAGCAGTTCTTC. Residues: CASSPSAISSYNEQFF.

The chain joins TRBV30 to TRBJ1-1; D remains ambiguous. The V end lost 7 bases, the J end lost 5 bases, and 14 bases lay between the germline ends. CDR3 length: 12 amino acids. CDR1 and CDR2 from the germline V gene are GTSNPN and SVGIG (reference sequence). CDR3 residues: CASAEGTTEAFF. CDR3 sequence (DNA): TGTGCCTCTGCCGAAGGAACGACTGAAGCTTTCTTT.

The chain couples TRBV12-3 or TRBV12-4 to TRBJ1-2, with a weak D call TRBD1 (6 bases). Trimming took off 0 bases at V and 0 bases at J, with 8 bases between the two ends. The CDR3 consists of 15 residues. The CDR3 DNA reads TGTGCCAGCAGTTTAGCGCCAGGGGCTAACTATGGCTACACCTTC. Translated: CASSLAPGANYGYTF.

The chain has TRBV7-9 and TRBJ2-2, with D uncertain. Germline CDR1 reads SEHNR; CDR2 reads FQNEAQ (reference sequence). This CDR3 contains 12 residues. The germline V and J ends were trimmed by 6 bases and 7 bases, with 9 bases remaining between them. CDR3 sequence reads: CASRSRGGELFF. The CDR3 DNA reads TGTGCCAGCAGATCACGAGGCGGGGAGCTGTTTTTT.

The chain is built from TRBV5-4 and TRBJ2-2; 9 nucleotides align to TRBD1. The CDR3 covers 18 residues. Looked up from germline, CDR1 is SGHNT and CDR2 is YYREEE (reference sequence). The V gene end was trimmed by 4 bases and the J gene end by 3 bases; junction bases not matched to a gene: 13. Written as DNA, the CDR3 is TGTGCCAGCAGCCCATCCCGGGACAGGGCAGTTGACACCGGGGAGCTGTTTTTT. Translating gives CASSPSRDRAVDTGELFF.

This chain connects TRBV2 to TRBJ1-2, with D hard to call. V dropped 6 bases and J dropped 2 bases, with 10 bases sitting between them. Germline values: CDR1 SNHLY, CDR2 FYNNEI. CDR3 length: 13 residues. DNA for the CDR3: TGTGCCAGCAGAGTTACAGTGAACTATGGCTACACCTTC. This encodes CASRVTVNYGYTF.

The genes are TRBV6-5 and TRBJ1-1; D might be TRBD1 (5 bases). This CDR3 spans 13 amino acids. CDR1 is MNHEY and CDR2 is SVGAGI in the germline V gene. Deletions cut 4 bases from V and 4 bases from J, with 10 bases between. CDR3 coding DNA: TGTGCCAGCAGTTGGCAGGGTAGCACTGAAGCTTTCTTT. Protein: CASSWQGSTEAFF.

The V gene is TRBV4-3, the J gene TRBJ1-1; possible D gene TRBD1, 6 bases. CDR1 and CDR2 (germline): LGHNA, YSLEER. V shed 5 bases and J shed 5 bases, with 15 bases lying between them. This CDR3 region has 14 residues. CDR3 sequence reads: CASSEVPRGTEAFF. CDR3 in DNA: TGCGCCAGCAGCGAAGTACCCAGGGGTACTGAAGCTTTCTTT.

The chain couples TRBV7-2 to TRBJ1-1; 7 nucleotides align to TRBD1. The germline V gene encodes CDR1 SGHTA and CDR2 FQGNSA. The CDR3 loop spans 12 amino acids. The junction had 6 bases not matched to a gene; V was cut back by 5 bases and J by 9 bases. The CDR3: CASSAPGQQAFF. CDR3 bases: TGTGCCAGCAGCGCACCGGGACAGCAAGCTTTCTTT.

V and J are TRBV7-3 and TRBJ2-1, with D perhaps TRBD2 (5 bases). Germline V CDR1 and CDR2: SGHTA, FQGTGA. This CDR3 is built from 14 residues. The V end lost 5 bases, the J end lost 5 bases, and 13 bases lay between the germline ends. DNA for the CDR3: TGTGCCAGCAGCCTAGACCCCGGGGACAATGAGCAGTTCTTC. Its translation: CASSLDPGDNEQFF.

The chain employs TRBV3-1 and TRBJ2-3; D unresolved. Trimming removed 2 bases from V and 7 bases from J, with 10 bases in between. Germline CDR1 is LGHDT and CDR2 is YNNKEL (reference sequence). This CDR3 is built from 13 residues. CDR3 sequence: CASSQNRLNTQYF. In nucleotides, the CDR3 is TGTGCCAGCAGCCAAAACCGACTGAATACGCAGTATTTT.

The chain has TRBV29-1 and TRBJ2-6; no definite D call. The CDR3 length is 13 residues. The germline V gene has CDR1 SQVTM and CDR2 ANQGSEA. Trimming took 5 bases from V and 0 from J, leaving 5 bases between them. The CDR3 bases are TGCAGCGTTCGAGACTCTGGGGCCAACGTCCTGACTTTC. Its protein is CSVRDSGANVLTF.

V usage is TRBV20-1 and J usage is TRBJ2-3; D gene ambiguous. This CDR3 is built from 11 residues. Germline CDR1 is DFQATT and CDR2 is SNEGSKA (reference sequence). V dropped 3 bases and J dropped 5 bases, with 6 bases sitting between them. CDR3 in DNA: TGCAGTGCTAGTGTGGTAGATACGCAGTATTTT. This sequence encodes CSASVVDTQYF.

The chain carries TRBV7-3 and TRBJ1-2, with D perhaps matching TRBD1 (5 bases). There are 16 residues in the CDR3. Germline V gene data show CDR1 as SGHTA and CDR2 as FQGTGA. The V end lost 5 bases, the J end lost 6 bases, and 22 bases lay between the germline ends. CDR3 sequence: CASSPPGTATLDGYTF. CDR3 sequence (DNA): TGTGCCAGCAGCCCCCCCGGGACTGCGACCCTGGATGGCTACACCTTC.

The V gene is TRBV29-1, the J gene TRBJ1-2, with 10 positions matching TRBD1. V was clipped by 5 bases and J by 0 bases; unmatched bases: 9. CDR3 length: 16 amino acids. CDR1 is SQVTM, CDR2 ANQGSEA, per germline. The CDR3 bases are TGCAGCGTTACCGGGACAGGGGTTCGGTCTAACTATGGCTACACCTTC. It specifies CSVTGTGVRSNYGYTF.

The V gene is TRBV2, the J gene TRBJ2-3, with D hard to call. This CDR3 comprises 15 residues. Germline values: CDR1 SNHLY, CDR2 FYNNEI. V was cut by 1 base and J by 4 bases, with 12 bases left in between. The CDR3 reads CASSEGPLGPDTQYF. In DNA, the CDR3 is TGTGCCAGCAGTGAAGGACCGTTGGGCCCAGATACGCAGTATTTT.

The chain combines TRBV24-1 with TRBJ2-5; no firm D call. Germline-derived CDR1 and CDR2 are KGHDR and SFDVKD. Trimming pared 4 bases from V and 0 bases from J, leaving 11 bases between. There are 15 residues in the CDR3. The CDR3 bases are TGTGCCACCAGTGAGGACGGGCCGCACCAAGAGACCCAGTACTTC. This sequence encodes CATSEDGPHQETQYF.

The chain combines TRBV12-3 or TRBV12-4 with TRBJ2-5; 10 nucleotides match TRBD1. V dropped 3 bases and J dropped 3; count of bases not matched to a gene: 7. This CDR3 comprises 16 residues. The CDR3 nucleotides are TGTGCCAGCAGTTTTGTAGACAGGGGGCCTAAAGAGACCCAGTACTTC. Protein: CASSFVDRGPKETQYF.

This clonotype was found once. This CDR3 reads CASSIKELPPGNEQFF. The CDR3 region has the DNA TGTGCCAGCAGCATAAAAGAGTTGCCCCCCGGGAATGAGCAGTTCTTC. V usage is TRBV7-9 and J usage is TRBJ2-1, with unresolved D. The CDR3 spans 16 residues. CDR1 and CDR2 from the germline V gene are SEHNR and FQNEAQ (reference sequence). V was trimmed by 5 bases and J by 7 bases, leaving 21 bases between them.

The chain's CDR3 is CAAQGPSTDTQYF. CDR3 DNA: TGTGCCGCACAGGGACCTAGCACAGATACGCAGTATTTT. The chain joins TRBV10-3 to TRBJ2-3, with D possibly TRBD1 on 6 matching bases. Per germline, CDR1 ENHRY and CDR2 SYGVKD. This CDR3 is built from 13 residues. V was clipped by 11 bases and J by 0 bases, with 12 bases between them.

V and J are TRBV6-2 or TRBV6-3 and TRBJ1-1; D remains ambiguous. From germline, CDR1 is MNHEY and CDR2 SVGEGT. The CDR3 runs 14 residues. V was clipped by 4 bases and J by 1 base, with 10 bases between them. CDR3 sequence reads: CASSWGARNTEAFF. The CDR3 DNA sequence: TGTGCCAGCAGTTGGGGAGCGAGGAACACTGAAGCTTTCTTT.

This rearrangement joins TRBV5-4 to TRBJ2-7, with 12 nucleotides matching TRBD2. Germline V gene data show CDR1 as SGHNT and CDR2 as YYREEE (reference sequence). The CDR3 runs 15 residues. Trimming cost V 4 bases and J 6 bases; bases outside gene matches: 8. CDR3 region: CASSPPGLAGSEQYF. CDR3 sequence (DNA): TGTGCCAGCAGCCCTCCCGGACTAGCGGGAAGCGAGCAGTACTTC.

The chain recombines TRBV28 with TRBJ1-2, with D possibly being TRBD1 (6 bases). With 6 bases removed from V and 4 bases from J, the gap between germline ends came to 9 bases. The CDR3 extends over 12 amino acids. Germline V gives CDR1 MDHEN, CDR2 SYDVKM. The CDR3 nucleotides are TGTGCCAGCAGCGGGGGGCCCTATGGCTACACCTTC. Amino acid sequence: CASSGGPYGYTF.

The CDR3 loop is CASAGATGEQYF. CDR3 bases: TGTGCCAGCGCCGGCGCGACGGGCGAGCAGTACTTC. V and J are TRBV7-2 and TRBJ2-7; D gene unclear. From germline, CDR1 is SGHTA and CDR2 FQGNSA. The CDR3 is 12 amino acids. V was trimmed by 8 bases and J by 6 bases, leaving 14 bases between them.

This clonotype has a single count. The V call is TRBV2, the J call TRBJ1-5; no reliable D call. Per the germline V gene, CDR1 is SNHLY and CDR2 is FYNNEI. The V and J ends lost 7 bases and 0 bases respectively, with 7 bases between them. This CDR3 spans 13 amino acids. CDR3: CASIPDSNQPQHF. For the CDR3, the DNA is TGTGCCAGCATACCCGATAGCAATCAGCCCCAGCATTTT. Full variable domain (remainder filled in from reference TRBV2 and TRBJ1-5): EPEVTQTPSHQVTQMGQEVILRCVPISNHLYFYWYRQILGQKVEFLVSFYNNEISEKSEIFDDQFSVERPDGSNFTLKIRSTKLEDSAMYFCASIPDSNQPQHFGDGTRLSIL.